Reported below is one T cell receptor beta chain. The antigen remains undetermined. V was clipped by 0 bases and J by 1 base, with 16 bases between them. Germline V gives CDR1 SGHKS, CDR2 YYEKEE (reference sequence). CDR3 length: 17 residues. Samples were taken at baseline and on day 1 of cycles 4 and 7. Repertoires were generated with immunoSEQ multiplex PCR, while TCRdb's copy carries only in-frame clones and drops some. The sample has just under 75,000 clones; about 94% are singletons. The record originates from a study of OX40 agonist ivuxolimab in advanced cancers. Background on the study: Of mixed ages from about 23 to 79 and averaging about 56 years, the group was about 86% male. Study-wide results and caveats: CD8+ T cells averaged more expanded clones than CD4+.

The specimen was CD4+ or CD8+ T cells sorted from blood, collected in a trial of the OX40 agonist ivuxolimab. V gene TRBV5-5 combines with J gene TRBJ1-2; tentative D call: TRBD1 (5 bases). The origin of this receptor is an adult with an advanced solid tumor such as melanoma, head and neck, liver or kidney cancer. The CDR3 nucleotides are TGTGCCAGCAGCTTGGAAGCAGGGCCCTCTATTAACTATGGCTACACCTTC. It yields the protein CASSLEAGPSINYGYTF.